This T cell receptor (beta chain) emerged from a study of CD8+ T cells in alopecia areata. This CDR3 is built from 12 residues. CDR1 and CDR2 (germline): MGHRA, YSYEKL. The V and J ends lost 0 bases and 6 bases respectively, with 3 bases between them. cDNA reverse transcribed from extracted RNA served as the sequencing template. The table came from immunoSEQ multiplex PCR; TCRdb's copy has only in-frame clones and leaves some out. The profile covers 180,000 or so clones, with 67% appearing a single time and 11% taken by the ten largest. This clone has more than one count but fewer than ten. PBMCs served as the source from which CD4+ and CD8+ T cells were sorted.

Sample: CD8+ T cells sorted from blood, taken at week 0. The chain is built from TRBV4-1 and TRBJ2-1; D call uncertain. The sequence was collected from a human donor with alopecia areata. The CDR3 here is CASSQDPNEQFF. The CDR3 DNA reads TGCGCCAGCAGCCAAGATCCCAATGAGCAGTTCTTC.